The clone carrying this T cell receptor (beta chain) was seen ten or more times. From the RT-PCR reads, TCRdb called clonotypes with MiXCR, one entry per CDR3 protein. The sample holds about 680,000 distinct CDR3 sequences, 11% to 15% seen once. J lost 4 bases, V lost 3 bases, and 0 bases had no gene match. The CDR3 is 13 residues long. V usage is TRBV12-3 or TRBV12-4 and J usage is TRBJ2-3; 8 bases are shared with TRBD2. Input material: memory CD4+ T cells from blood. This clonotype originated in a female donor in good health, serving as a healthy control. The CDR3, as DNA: TGTGCCAGCAGTTTCGGGAGGGCAGATACGCAGTATTTT. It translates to CASSFGRADTQYF.